This entry is about one T cell receptor (beta chain). This clonotype was recorded many times. No cognate antigen has been identified for it. No much larger clone is present one base from it, and per-base qualities are unavailable. Starting from 350 to 500 ng RNA, TCR libraries were constructed with the Immunoverse kit using molecular barcoded adaptors that cover the alpha/delta and beta/gamma chains. TCR library preparation used the same RNA that went into transcriptome sequencing. Sequencing of TCR libraries was carried out on an Illumina HiSeq 4000 with 2 x 150 cycles. The paper's processing steps were these. Using MiXCR, which included quality filtering and error correction, TCR reads were aligned to human V, D, J and C references and then assembled into CDR3 clonotypes. The tcR package in R was used for analysis of clonotype counts and gene usage diversity. Raw mapping reads were checked after the RNA-seq reads had been mapped by STAR aligner version 2.5.3a onto the human GRCh37 genome. To test how sequencing depth affected the clonotypes detected, IR-seq fastq files were randomly downsampled with Seqtk 1.3. TCRdb took the public reads, trimmed them with fastp at Q25, ran MiXCR for clone calling and kept in-frame beta chains. Identical CDR3 protein sequences are pooled into one entry, listed with their most common genes and DNA. The V and J calls come from TCRdb's annotation, not from the publication. The sample contains 94,000 or so distinct CDR3 sequences, 9% to 15% of them found a single time. 14% to 15% of the sample is held by the ten biggest clonotypes.

This sample was included in a study of read filtering for tumor transcriptome and immune sequencing (dated by TCRdb to the early 2020s). A note on the overall study: Of the patients in the cohort, some 18 were male and 14 were female, and their mean age was around 66 years, with a range of roughly 45 to 80. Using the same bone marrow samples, the study compared TCR repertoires obtained by targeted immune repertoire sequencing with those obtained by bulk whole-transcriptome sequencing. By revised international staging, under 10 patients were R-ISS I, approximately 15 were R-ISS II and over 5 were R-ISS III. After DNase treatment, whole-transcriptome libraries were prepared with the TruSeq RNA Access Library Prep Kit. TCR-region mapped reads per sample ranged from about 4.05 to 10.27 million with IR-seq versus only about 85 to 1273 with RNA-seq. One of the main goals was to work out a read-filtering strategy for immune repertoire data, in particular whether clonotypes backed by only a single read should be removed.

The paper's findings and limits, for the study overall: Rather than purified T cells, the sorted CD138-negative fraction was a mixed bone marrow immune population. In IR-seq, approximately 80% of clonotypes but approximately 4% of total reads were represented by single-read clonotypes, whereas in RNA-seq, around three quarters of clonotypes and almost 45% of reads were represented by single-read clonotypes. Removing single-read clonotypes increased the correlation between IR-seq and RNA-seq shared clonotype proportions. Compared with RNA-seq, IR-seq captured clonotypes at much higher depth and more reliably, and a smaller IR-seq throughput was enough to identify most shared clonotypes.

The V end loses 5 bases and the J end loses 9 bases, and a stretch of 18 bases separates them. The germline V gene supplies CDR1 SGHTA and CDR2 FQGNSA. Its CDR3 holds 14 amino acids, cysteine through phenylalanine. Of all the DNA, just the CDR3 is kept, 42 bases in frame from base 1. Every patient had bone marrow sampled at the time of active disease. Bone marrow mononuclear cells were isolated by Ficoll-Hypaque density gradient centrifugation. To remove myeloma plasma cells, the cells were labeled with CD138 magnetic microbeads on a MACS separator, and CD138-negative cells were then collected by negative selection. Purity of the isolated cells was checked by flow cytometry on an Attune NxT using CD138 antibodies. TRIzol reagent was used to extract total RNA, and a NanoDrop spectrophotometer was used to quantify the extracted RNA. Paired RNA-seq and IR-seq were performed on each patient's CD138-negative bone marrow sample.

The receptor's source is a donor at least 40 years old with multiple myeloma. Sequenced: a population of CD138-negative cells sorted from bone marrow. Sample cell subset or site, as interpreted from the label and publication: bone marrow mononuclear cells depleted of CD138+ plasma/myeloma cells by negative magnetic selection. The sequence is built from TRBV7-2 and TRBJ2-3; a tentative D call is TRBD1 (5 bases match). In nucleotide form, the sequence is TGTGCCAGCAGCCCCCGGACACCGCCGCGAACGCAGTATTTT. This translates into CASSPRTPPRTQYF.